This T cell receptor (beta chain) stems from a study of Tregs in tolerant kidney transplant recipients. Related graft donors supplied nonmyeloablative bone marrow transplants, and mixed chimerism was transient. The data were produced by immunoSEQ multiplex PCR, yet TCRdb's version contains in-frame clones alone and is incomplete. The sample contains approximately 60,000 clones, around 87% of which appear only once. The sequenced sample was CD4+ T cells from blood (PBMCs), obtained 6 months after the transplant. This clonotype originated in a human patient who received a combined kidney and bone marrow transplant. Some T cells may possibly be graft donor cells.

CDR3 sequence reads: CASSLEGTGSTPLHF. The CDR3 nucleotides are TGCGCCAGCAGCTTGGAAGGGACAGGGTCTACACCCCTCCACTTT. This chain connects TRBV5-1 to TRBJ1-6; 9 positions match TRBD1. Trimming removed 0 bases from V and 11 bases from J; junction bases left unmatched: 6. In germline, CDR1 is SGHRS, CDR2 YFSETQ. The CDR3 is made up of 15 amino acids.